These 20 T cell receptor beta chains originate from one sample sequenced in a study of cytomegalovirus exposure and HLA in healthy donors. Vbeta (60) and Jbeta (13) primers were used in the PCR. This table comes from immunoSEQ multiplex PCR, and its TCRdb copy is limited to in-frame clones, with some not included. The data hold about 120,000 clones, with about 68% observed a single time. Sequencing used PBMCs. These receptors were obtained from a man in his forties in good health and CMV-seropositive.

The genes are TRBV19 and TRBJ1-5; tentatively, D is TRBD1 (5 bases). The V end lost 2 bases, the J end lost 7 bases, and 15 bases lay between the germline ends. Germline V gene lookup returns CDR1 LNHDA and CDR2 SQIVND (reference sequence). The CDR3 totals 15 residues. The CDR3 bases are TGTGCCAGTAGTATAAGGAGTGACAGTAAGCAGCCCCAGCATTTT. Its protein is CASSIRSDSKQPQHF.

This sequence joins TRBV5-4 and TRBJ2-5; 8 positions match TRBD1. Germline values: CDR1 SGHNT, CDR2 YYREEE (reference sequence). V lost 2 bases, J lost 9 bases, and 6 bases stayed unmatched. The CDR3 totals 13 residues. This CDR3 reads CASSLAEDRAQYF. The CDR3 DNA sequence: TGTGCCAGCAGCTTAGCGGAGGACAGGGCCCAGTACTTC.

The rearrangement uses TRBV6-5 and TRBJ1-6; weak D call: TRBD1 (6 bases). CDR1 is MNHEY, CDR2 SVGAGI, per germline. The CDR3 is made up of 15 amino acids. Trimming took off 6 bases at V and 6 bases at J, with 15 bases between the two ends. The CDR3 DNA reads as TGTGCCAGCAGACCTGGGGGCGCGGGTAATTCACCCCTCCACTTT. Residues: CASRPGGAGNSPLHF.

The chain uses TRBV7-6 and TRBJ2-7; a possible D gene is TRBD2 (5 bases). The germline CDR1 and CDR2 sequences are SGHVS and FNYEAQ. Between the trimmed V and J ends, which lost 6 bases and 7 bases, there was a span of 19 bases. There are 14 residues in the CDR3. CDR3: CASSLNPPSGEQYF. The CDR3 DNA is TGTGCCAGCAGTTTAAACCCACCTTCGGGGGAGCAGTACTTC.

V usage is TRBV19 and J usage is TRBJ1-2, with 7 positions matching TRBD1. Trimming removed 8 bases from V and 2 bases from J; junction bases left unmatched: 2. This CDR3 is 12 amino acids long. Germline CDR1 LNHDA, CDR2 SQIVND (reference sequence). In DNA, the CDR3 is TGTGCCAGTCAGGACAGGAACTATGGCTACACCTTC. This translates into CASQDRNYGYTF.

The chain combines TRBV11-3 with TRBJ2-2, with TRBD2 matching 13 bases. V lost 4 bases to trimming and J lost 5 bases; unmatched junction nucleotides: 4. CDR3 length equals 16 residues. Germline CDR1 SGHNT, CDR2 YENEEA. CDR3 bases: TGTGCCAGCAGCTCCGGGACTAGCGGGGAAACCGGGGAGCTGTTTTTT. Protein sequence: CASSSGTSGETGELFF.

This clone showed up just a few times. The chain links TRBV27 to TRBJ1-6, with D maybe TRBD1 (5 bases). Trimming shortened V by 4 bases and J by 6 bases, and 10 bases separated the two germline ends. Germline-derived CDR1 and CDR2 are MNHEY and SMNVEV (reference sequence). CDR3 length: 14 amino acids. The chain's CDR3 is CASSSGVFNSPLHF. As DNA, the CDR3 is TGTGCCAGCAGTTCGGGGGTGTTTAATTCACCCCTCCACTTT.

This CDR3 reads CASSLRGYGYTF. CDR3 DNA: TGTGCCAGCAGTTTACGAGGCTATGGCTACACCTTC. This rearrangement joins TRBV27 to TRBJ1-2, with unresolved D. CDR1 MNHEY and CDR2 SMNVEV come from the germline V gene (reference sequence). The CDR3 has 12 amino acids. Trimming removed 2 bases from V and 4 bases from J, with 5 bases in between.

The chain couples TRBV27 to TRBJ2-5; 11 positions match TRBD1. TRBJ2-7 matches the DNA end more closely, so the J call is doubtful. Germline CDR1 is MNHEY and CDR2 is SMNVEV (reference sequence). This CDR3 comprises 14 residues. CDR3 sequence reads: CASTWEGQGVEQYF. Here the CDR3 DNA reads TGTGCCAGCACGTGGGAGGGACAGGGGGTCGAGCAGTACTTC.

This clone has only a few counts. The chain is built from TRBV9 and TRBJ2-2; possibly TRBD1 for D (6 bases). Trimming shortened V by 0 bases and J by 2 bases, and 14 bases separated the two germline ends. The CDR3 consists of 17 residues. CDR1 is SGDLS and CDR2 is YYNGEE in the germline V gene. The CDR3 region is CASSVATWGQNTGELFF. CDR3 nucleotides: TGTGCCAGCAGCGTAGCTACTTGGGGACAAAACACCGGGGAGCTGTTTTTT.

The V gene is TRBV27, the J gene TRBJ2-7; TRBD1 is a possible D gene (6 bases). The germline V gene has CDR1 MNHEY and CDR2 SMNVEV (reference sequence). The V end was cut by 6 bases, the J end by 3 bases, with 9 bases between. The CDR3 totals 12 residues. CDR3 in DNA: TGTGCCAGCAGCTACAGGGTCTACGAGCAGTACTTC. Translation gives CASSYRVYEQYF.

The chain employs TRBV5-4 and TRBJ2-4, with 7 bases fitting TRBD1. V gave up 1 base and J gave up 7 bases; unmatched junction bases: 5. The germline CDR1 and CDR2 sequences are SGHNT and YYREEE (reference sequence). This CDR3 has 14 amino acids. The CDR3 spells CASSLNTGDNIQYF. The CDR3 nucleotides read TGTGCCAGCAGCTTGAATACAGGGGACAACATTCAGTACTTC.

This chain links TRBV5-1 with TRBJ1-3; a possible D gene is TRBD1 (5 bases). This CDR3 has 15 residues. V was trimmed by 4 bases and J by 4 bases, leaving 15 bases between them. Germline assignment: CDR1 SGHRS and CDR2 YFSETQ. The CDR3 sequence is CASSGPEGFGNTIYF. CDR3 DNA sequence: TGCGCCAGCAGCGGGCCGGAGGGGTTCGGAAACACCATATATTTT.

This CDR3 is CASRGAAPSTDTQYF. The CDR3 region has the DNA TGTGCCAGTCGGGGGGCGGCACCCAGCACAGATACGCAGTATTTT. The rearrangement joins TRBV19 to TRBJ2-3; D is perhaps TRBD2 (7 bases). Germline-derived CDR1 and CDR2 are LNHDA and SQIVND (reference sequence). This CDR3 has 15 amino acids. Trimming pared 8 bases from V and 0 bases from J, leaving 15 bases between.

The chain has TRBV5-4 and TRBJ2-3, with TRBD1 matching over 7 bases. Germline trimming cut 2 bases from V and 2 bases from J; bases unmatched to any gene: 5. There are 15 residues in the CDR3. CDR1 SGHNT and CDR2 YYREEE come from the germline V gene (reference sequence). The CDR3 loop is CASSFDRDNTDTQYF. In nucleotides, the CDR3 is TGTGCCAGCAGCTTTGACAGGGACAACACAGATACGCAGTATTTT.

The rearrangement uses TRBV5-1 and TRBJ1-2; a possible D gene is TRBD1 (5 bases). CDR1 is SGHRS, CDR2 YFSETQ, per germline. Trimming pared 3 bases from V and 8 bases from J, leaving 14 bases between. The CDR3 totals 13 residues. CDR3 nucleotide sequence: TGCGCCAGCAGCTCGGACATCTTATTAGGCTACACCTTC. Residues: CASSSDILLGYTF. Based on the CDR3 plus reference TRBV5-1 and TRBJ1-2, the full variable domain is KAGVTQTPRYLIKTRGQQVTLSCSPISGHRSVSWYQQTPGQGLQFLFEYFSETQRNKGNFPGRFSGRQFSNSRSEMNVSTLELGDSALYLCASSSDILLGYTFGSGTRLTVV.

The chain carries TRBV5-5 and TRBJ2-5; TRBD2 matches at 13 bases. Germline CDR1 and CDR2: SGHKS and YYEKEE (reference sequence). The ends lost 4 bases at V and 3 bases at J; junction bases unmatched: 6. This CDR3 spans 16 amino acids. CDR3 sequence: CASSIGLAGVEETQYF. The CDR3 coding sequence is TGTGCCAGCAGCATCGGACTAGCGGGAGTCGAAGAGACCCAGTACTTC.

CDR3 in amino acids: CASSFSHEQYF. DNA for the CDR3: TGTGCCAGCAGCTTTAGCCACGAGCAGTACTTC. The rearrangement links TRBV13 to TRBJ2-7, with D uncertain. This CDR3 comprises 11 residues. Trimming took off 3 bases at V and 5 bases at J, with 5 bases between the two ends. Per germline, CDR1 PRHDT and CDR2 FYEKMQ (reference sequence).

The chain carries TRBV25-1 and TRBJ1-2; maybe TRBD1 (5 bases). Trimming removed 6 bases at V and 8 bases at J, with 16 bases between. This CDR3 is built from 13 residues. Germline assignment: CDR1 MGHDK and CDR2 SYGVNS. The CDR3 nucleotides are TGTGCCAGCAGGGGCGACAGACTGGAGGGCTACACCTTC. It yields the protein CASRGDRLEGYTF.

The chain recombines TRBV10-1 with TRBJ2-5; 9 nucleotides line up with TRBD2. The J call is uncertain, as TRBJ2-7 better fits the DNA end. CDR1 WNHNN and CDR2 SYGVQD come from the germline V gene (reference sequence). This CDR3 is built from 14 residues. In nucleotides, the CDR3 is TGCGCCAGCAGTGTATTCAGCGGGGGGACCGAGCAGTACTTC. It codes for CASSVFSGGTEQYF.